Shown below are 9 T cell receptor beta chains from a single sample sequenced in a study of tumor and adjacent non-tumor tissue in lung cancer. The template was RNA from unsorted bulk tissue. Three rounds of nested PCR, following a modified ARM-PCR protocol, produced the TCRbeta library. TCRdb ran MiXCR on the multiplex PCR reads and lists one entry per CDR3 protein. The table includes 130,000 or so distinct CDR3 sequences, approximately 71% detected once. Sequenced: lung tumor tissue. Source of these receptors: a man between 25 and 39 years old with non-small cell lung cancer.

This clonotype was picked up many times. The genes are TRBV12-3 or TRBV12-4 and TRBJ2-2; no definite D call. The V and J ends lost 4 bases and 8 bases respectively, with 17 bases between them. The CDR3 loop spans 15 amino acids. CDR3 in amino acids: CASSSPMAPPGELFF. In DNA, the CDR3 is TGTGCCAGCAGTTCCCCGATGGCCCCTCCGGGGGAGCTGTTTTTT.

This clonotype was picked up many times. The chain links TRBV12-3 or TRBV12-4 to TRBJ2-3; 7 bases align to TRBD2. Germline trimming cut 0 bases from V and 4 bases from J; bases unmatched to any gene: 4. The CDR3 has 15 residues. CDR3 in DNA: TGTGCCAGCAGTTTAGCGGGAGGGCCCGCAGATACGCAGTATTTT. Translating it yields CASSLAGGPADTQYF.

Comments on this clonotype: This likely comes from a read error, as the CDR3 has no conserved phenylalanine or tryptophan at its end. The chain recombines TRBV20-1 with TRBJ2-2; D uncertain. Germline CDR1 is DFQATT and CDR2 is SNEGSKA (reference sequence). The CDR3 sequence is 13 residues long. Trimming shortened V by 7 bases and J by 3 bases, and 12 bases separated the two germline ends. The CDR3 DNA is TGCAGTGTCCAGAGAGTGGACACCGGGGAGCTGTTTTTA. Translating gives CSVQRVDTGELFL.

Remarks on this clonotype: A read error may produce the germline difference seen at one junction end. The chain combines TRBV5-8 with TRBJ1-1, with D hard to call. The length of the CDR3 is 14 residues. Germline V gene data show CDR1 as SGHTS and CDR2 as YDEGEE. The CDR3 protein is CTSSLEKMNTEAFF. The CDR3 bases are TGTACCAGCAGCTTGGAAAAGATGAACACTGAAGCTTTCTTT.

About this clonotype itself: One end of the junction fails to match germline, which may point to a read error. In nucleotides, the CDR3 is TGTGTCACCAGTGACCAACAGAGGCGGACAGATACGCAGTATTTT. This translates into CVTSDQQRRTDTQYF. This chain links TRBV24-1 with TRBJ2-3; D unclear. The CDR3 has 15 amino acids. Germline V gene data show CDR1 as KGHDR and CDR2 as SFDVKD.

V and J are TRBV12-3 or TRBV12-4 and TRBJ2-5; D gene ambiguous. The V and J ends lost 5 bases and 2 bases respectively, with 0 bases between them. This CDR3 region has 10 residues. CDR3 protein: CASSQETQYF. The DNA of the CDR3 is TGTGCCAGCAGTCAAGAGACCCAGTACTTC.

About this clonotype: A junction boundary mismatches the germline segment, possibly from a read error. The rearrangement joins TRBV6-2 or TRBV6-3 to TRBJ1-3; D possibly corresponds to TRBD1 (6 bases). Germline loops: CDR1 MNHEY, CDR2 SVGEGT. The CDR3 is 17 amino acids. CDR3 loop: CASSWDTRGYFGNTIYF. The DNA of the CDR3 is TGTGCGAGCAGTTGGGACACCCGAGGCTACTTTGGAAACACCATATATTTT.

As to this clonotype: An end of the junction differs from the germline gene, which may be a read error. The rearrangement uses TRBV11-2 and TRBJ2-1; possible D gene TRBD2, 5 bases. This CDR3 spans 16 amino acids. The germline gives CDR1 SGHAT, CDR2 FQNNGV. CDR3 DNA: TGCGCCAGCAGCTTATATCCGGGAAGGAGCTACAATGAGCAGTTCTTC. Its protein is CASSLYPGRSYNEQFF.

This clonotype is judged large (0.1 to 1%). This rearrangement joins TRBV11-1 to TRBJ2-1; possibly TRBD1 for D (5 bases). The germline gives CDR1 SGHAT, CDR2 FQDESV (reference sequence). The CDR3 totals 11 residues. The V end lost 6 bases, the J end lost 15 bases, and 15 bases lay between the germline ends. The DNA of the CDR3 is TGTGCCAGCAGAACCGACAGACCACTGTTCTTC. Its protein product is CASRTDRPLFF. Full variable domain (missing parts from reference TRBV11-1 and TRBJ2-1): EAEVAQSPRYKITEKSQAVAFWCDPISGHATLYWYRQILGQGPELLVQFQDESVVDDSQLPKDRFSAERLKGVDSTLKIQPAELGDSAMYLCASRTDRPLFFGPGTRLTVL.